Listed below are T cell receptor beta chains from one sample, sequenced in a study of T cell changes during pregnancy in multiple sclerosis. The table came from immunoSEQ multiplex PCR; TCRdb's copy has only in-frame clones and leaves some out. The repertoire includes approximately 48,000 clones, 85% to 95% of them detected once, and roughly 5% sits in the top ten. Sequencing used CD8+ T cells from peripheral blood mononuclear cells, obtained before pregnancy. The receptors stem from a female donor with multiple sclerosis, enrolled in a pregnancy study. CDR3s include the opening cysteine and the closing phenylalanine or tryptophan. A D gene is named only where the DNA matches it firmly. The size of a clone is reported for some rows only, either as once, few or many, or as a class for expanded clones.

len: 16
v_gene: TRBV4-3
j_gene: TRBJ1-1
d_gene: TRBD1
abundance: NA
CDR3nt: TGCGCCAGCAGCCAAGGGGCCGACAGGGCGAACACTGAAGCTTTCTTT
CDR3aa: CASSQGADRANTEAFF

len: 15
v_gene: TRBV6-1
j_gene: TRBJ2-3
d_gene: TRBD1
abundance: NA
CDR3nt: TGTGCCAGCAGTGACTACGACAGGGCGGAAGATACGCAGTATTTT
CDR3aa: CASSDYDRAEDTQYF

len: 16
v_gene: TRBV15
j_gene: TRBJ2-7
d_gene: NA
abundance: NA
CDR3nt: TGTGCCACCAGCAGAGAGGGAGACATGACGGCGAACGAGCAGTACTTC
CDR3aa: CATSREGDMTANEQYF

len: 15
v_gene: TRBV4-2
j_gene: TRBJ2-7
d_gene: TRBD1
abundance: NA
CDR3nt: TGTGCCAGCAGCCAGAGCGGGACAGGGGGCGACGAGCAGTACTTC
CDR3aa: CASSQSGTGGDEQYF

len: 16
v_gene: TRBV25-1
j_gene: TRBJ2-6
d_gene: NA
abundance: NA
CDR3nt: TGTGCCAGCAGTGATACGCAGGCGTCTGGGGCCAACGTCCTGACTTTC
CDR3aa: CASSDTQASGANVLTF

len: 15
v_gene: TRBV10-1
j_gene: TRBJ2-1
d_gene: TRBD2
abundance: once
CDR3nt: TGCGCCAGCAGTGGCGGACTAGCGGGTTACAATGAGCAGTTCTTC
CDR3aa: CASSGGLAGYNEQFF

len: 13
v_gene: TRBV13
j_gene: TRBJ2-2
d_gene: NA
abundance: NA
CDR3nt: TGTGCCAGCACCAGGGGCGCCCCCGGGGAGCTGTTTTTT
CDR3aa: CASTRGAPGELFF

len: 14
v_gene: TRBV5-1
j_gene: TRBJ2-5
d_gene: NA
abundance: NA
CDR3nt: TGCGCCAGCAGCTTGTTCGGTTCCGGAGAGACCCAGTACTTC
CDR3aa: CASSLFGSGETQYF

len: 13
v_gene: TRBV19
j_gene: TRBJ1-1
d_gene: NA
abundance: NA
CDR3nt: TGTGCCAGTAGTGCGGGAGAATACACTGAAGCTTTCTTT
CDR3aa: CASSAGEYTEAFF

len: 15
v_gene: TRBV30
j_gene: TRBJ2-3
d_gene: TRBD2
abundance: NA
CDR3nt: TGTGCCTGGGCGGGGGTGGGAGGGCCCCCAGATACGCAGTATTTT
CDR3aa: CAWAGVGGPPDTQYF

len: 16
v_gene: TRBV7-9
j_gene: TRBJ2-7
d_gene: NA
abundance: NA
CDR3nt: TGTGCCAGCAGCTCCCCCGCGGACTTAAGCTCCTACGAGCAGTACTTC
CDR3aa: CASSSPADLSSYEQYF

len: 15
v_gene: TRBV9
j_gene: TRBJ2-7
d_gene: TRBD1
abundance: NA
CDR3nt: TGTGCCAGCAGCGTAGAGCAGGGGGCTCCCTACGAGCAGTACTTC
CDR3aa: CASSVEQGAPYEQYF

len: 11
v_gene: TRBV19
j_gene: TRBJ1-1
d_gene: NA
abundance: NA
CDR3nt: TGTGCCAGTAGTATTTTTAATGAAGCTTTCTTT
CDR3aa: CASSIFNEAFF

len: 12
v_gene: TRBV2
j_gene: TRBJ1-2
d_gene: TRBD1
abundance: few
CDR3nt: TGTGCCACCGCCCAGGGGGCCGGGGGCTACACCTTC
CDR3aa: CATAQGAGGYTF

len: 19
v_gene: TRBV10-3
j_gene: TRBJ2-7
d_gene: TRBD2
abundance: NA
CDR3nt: TGTGCCATCAGTGAGTCTGGACCCAGCGGGAGGGCTAACTGGTACGAGCAGTACTTC
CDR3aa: CAISESGPSGRANWYEQYF

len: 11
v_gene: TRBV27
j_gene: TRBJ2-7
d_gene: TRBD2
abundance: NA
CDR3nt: TGTGCCACCTCTAGCGGGGGCGAGCAGTACTTC
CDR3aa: CATSSGGEQYF

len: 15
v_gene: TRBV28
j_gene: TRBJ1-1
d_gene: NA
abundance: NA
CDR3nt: TGTGCCAGCAGTCCGCAATCTCGGGGGAACACTGAAGCTTTCTTT
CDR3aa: CASSPQSRGNTEAFF

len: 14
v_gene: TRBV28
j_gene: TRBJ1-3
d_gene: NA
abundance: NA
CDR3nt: TGTGCCAGCAGTTGGCAGGACTCTGGAAACACCATATATTTT
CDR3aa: CASSWQDSGNTIYF

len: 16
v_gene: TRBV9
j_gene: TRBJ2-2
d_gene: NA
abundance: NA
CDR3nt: TGTGCCAGCAGCGTAGAAGCCCTAAGGGGCGCCGGGGAGCTGTTTTTT
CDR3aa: CASSVEALRGAGELFF

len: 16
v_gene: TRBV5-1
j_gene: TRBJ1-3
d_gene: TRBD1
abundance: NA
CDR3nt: TGCGCCAGCAGCAATCGACAGGGGAGCTCTGGAAACACCATATATTTT
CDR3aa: CASSNRQGSSGNTIYF

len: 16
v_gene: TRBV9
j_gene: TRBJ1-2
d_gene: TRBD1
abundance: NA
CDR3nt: TGTGCCAGCAGCGTGGGGTCCGGACAGGGGGCGCTTGGCTACACCTTC
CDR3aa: CASSVGSGQGALGYTF

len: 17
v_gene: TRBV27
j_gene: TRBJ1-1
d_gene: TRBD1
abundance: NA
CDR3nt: TGTGCCAGCAGTTTATCACAGGGGCCTCTTTTGAGCACTGAAGCTTTCTTT
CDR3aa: CASSLSQGPLLSTEAFF

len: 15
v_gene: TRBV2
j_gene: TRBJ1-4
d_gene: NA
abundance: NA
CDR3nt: TGTGCCAGCAGTGATGTGGGGGGAACTAATGAAAAACTGTTTTTT
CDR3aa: CASSDVGGTNEKLFF

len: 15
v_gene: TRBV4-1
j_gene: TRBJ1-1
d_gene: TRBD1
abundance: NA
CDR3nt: TGCGCCAGCAGCCAAGTGGACAGGGAGGGCACTGAAGCTTTCTTT
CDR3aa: CASSQVDREGTEAFF

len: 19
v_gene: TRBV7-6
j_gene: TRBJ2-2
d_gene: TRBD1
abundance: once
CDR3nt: TGTGCCAGCAGCTTAGCAATTGGGACAGCTACGAAATTAACCGGGGAGCTGTTTTTT
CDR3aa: CASSLAIGTATKLTGELFF

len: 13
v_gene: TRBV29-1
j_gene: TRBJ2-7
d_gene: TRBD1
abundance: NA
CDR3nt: TGCAGCGGTGCGGGGGACAGGGGGCTTGAGCAGTACTTC
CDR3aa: CSGAGDRGLEQYF

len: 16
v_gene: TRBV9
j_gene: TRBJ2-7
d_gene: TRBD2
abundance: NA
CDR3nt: TGTGCCAGCAGCAACAGACTAGCGGGAGTACTAGGTGAGCAGTACTTC
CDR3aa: CASSNRLAGVLGEQYF

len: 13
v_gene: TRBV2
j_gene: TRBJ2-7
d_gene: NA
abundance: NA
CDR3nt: TGTGCCAGCAGTGCCGGCGGTCCCTACGAGCAGTACTTC
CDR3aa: CASSAGGPYEQYF

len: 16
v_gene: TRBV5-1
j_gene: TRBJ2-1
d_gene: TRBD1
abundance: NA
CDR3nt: TGCGCCAGCAGCCCTGGGACAGGGAACAATTACAATGAGCAGTTCTTC
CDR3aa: CASSPGTGNNYNEQFF

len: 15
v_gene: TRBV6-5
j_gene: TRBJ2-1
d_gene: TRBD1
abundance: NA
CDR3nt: TGTGCCAGCTCGGGGACAGGGGTGGCATTCAATGAGCAGTTCTTC
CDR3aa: CASSGTGVAFNEQFF

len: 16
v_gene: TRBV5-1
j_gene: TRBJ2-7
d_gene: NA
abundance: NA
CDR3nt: TGCGCCAGCAGCACTCTTTCAGGTGCTAGCGCCTACGAGCAGTACTTC
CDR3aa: CASSTLSGASAYEQYF

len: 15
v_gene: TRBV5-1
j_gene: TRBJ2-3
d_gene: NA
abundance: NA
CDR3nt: TGCGCCAGCAGCTTGGCCGCTACGACTTCAGATACGCAGTATTTT
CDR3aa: CASSLAATTSDTQYF

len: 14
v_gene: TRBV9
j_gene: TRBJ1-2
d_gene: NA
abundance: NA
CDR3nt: TGTGCCAGCAGCGACAGGGTTACGGGGCATGGCTACACCTTC
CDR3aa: CASSDRVTGHGYTF

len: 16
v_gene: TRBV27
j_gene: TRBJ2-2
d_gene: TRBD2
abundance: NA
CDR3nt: TGTGCCAGCAGTCCATTGACTAGCGGGGGGGTCGGGGAGCTGTTTTTT
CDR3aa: CASSPLTSGGVGELFF

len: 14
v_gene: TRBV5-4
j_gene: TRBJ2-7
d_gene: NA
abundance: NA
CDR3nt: TGTGCCAGCAGCTTGTGGGAGAACTCCTACGAGCAGTACTTC
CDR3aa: CASSLWENSYEQYF

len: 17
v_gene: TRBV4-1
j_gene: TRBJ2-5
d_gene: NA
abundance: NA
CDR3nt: TGCGCCAGCAGCCAACAGCCTGTTGACAGATACCAAGAGACCCAGTACTTC
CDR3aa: CASSQQPVDRYQETQYF

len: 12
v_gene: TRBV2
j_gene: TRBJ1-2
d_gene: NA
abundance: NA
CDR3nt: TGTGCCAGCTTCAGCGGGGCTGGGGGCTACACCTTC
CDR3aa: CASFSGAGGYTF

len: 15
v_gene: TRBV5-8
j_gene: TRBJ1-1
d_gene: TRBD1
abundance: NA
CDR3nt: TGTGCCAGCAGCTGGGGGACAGGGACGGGCACTGAAGCTTTCTTT
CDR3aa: CASSWGTGTGTEAFF

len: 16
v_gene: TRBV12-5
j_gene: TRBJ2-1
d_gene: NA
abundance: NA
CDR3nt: TGTGCTAGTGGTTTAGCGGGCGGAGGGCCTTCCAATGAGCAGTTCTTC
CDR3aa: CASGLAGGGPSNEQFF

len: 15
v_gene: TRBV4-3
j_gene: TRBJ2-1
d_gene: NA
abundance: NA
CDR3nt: TGCGCCAGCAGCCTCCGACTTGCGGAGTACAATGAGCAGTTCTTC
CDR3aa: CASSLRLAEYNEQFF

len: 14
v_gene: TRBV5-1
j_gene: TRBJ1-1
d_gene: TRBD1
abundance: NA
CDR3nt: TGCGCCAGCAGCTCGACAGGGCGAGGCACTGAAGCTTTCTTT
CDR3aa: CASSSTGRGTEAFF

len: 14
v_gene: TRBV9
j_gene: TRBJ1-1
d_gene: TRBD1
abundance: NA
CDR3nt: TGTGCCAGCAGAGAGACAGGGATGAACACTGAAGCTTTCTTT
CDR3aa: CASRETGMNTEAFF

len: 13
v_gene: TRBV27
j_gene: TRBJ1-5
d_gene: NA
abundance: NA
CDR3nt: TGTGCCAGCAGTTTAAGCGGCAATCAGCCCCAGCATTTT
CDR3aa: CASSLSGNQPQHF

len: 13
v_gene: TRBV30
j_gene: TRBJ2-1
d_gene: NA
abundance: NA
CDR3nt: TGTGCCTGGACTCCGGCAGGCACCAATGAGCAGTTCTTC
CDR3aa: CAWTPAGTNEQFF

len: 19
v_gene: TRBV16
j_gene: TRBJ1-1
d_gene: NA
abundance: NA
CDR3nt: TGTGCCAGCAGCCAATCATCTCAACTCGGACAAGGAAAGAACACTGAAGCTTTCTTT
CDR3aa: CASSQSSQLGQGKNTEAFF

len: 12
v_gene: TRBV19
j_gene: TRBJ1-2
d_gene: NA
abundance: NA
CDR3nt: TGTGCCAGTAGTTTTGACACGTCAGGCTACACCTTC
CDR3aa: CASSFDTSGYTF

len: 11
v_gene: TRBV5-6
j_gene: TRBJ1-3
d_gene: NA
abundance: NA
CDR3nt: TGTGCCAGCAGCTTGGGTCTCTCCATATATTTT
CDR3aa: CASSLGLSIYF

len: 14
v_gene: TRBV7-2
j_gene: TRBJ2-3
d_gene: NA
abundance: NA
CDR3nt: TGTGCCAGCAGCTTAGCTGGCGGCGGTGATACGCAGTATTTT
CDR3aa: CASSLAGGGDTQYF

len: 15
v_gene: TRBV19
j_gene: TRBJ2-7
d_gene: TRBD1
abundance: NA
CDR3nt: TGTGCCAGTATTTCGGCGATCCGCGACAGGGCCGAGCAGTACTTC
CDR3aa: CASISAIRDRAEQYF

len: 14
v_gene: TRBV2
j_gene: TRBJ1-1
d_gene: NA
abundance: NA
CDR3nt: TGTGCCAGCACCGAAGGGGCTGGAAACACTGAAGCTTTCTTT
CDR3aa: CASTEGAGNTEAFF

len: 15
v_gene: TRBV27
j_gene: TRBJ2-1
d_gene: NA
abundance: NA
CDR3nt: TGTGCCAGCAGTTTAATCAGGGGCGCGGGTAATGAGCAGTTCTTC
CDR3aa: CASSLIRGAGNEQFF

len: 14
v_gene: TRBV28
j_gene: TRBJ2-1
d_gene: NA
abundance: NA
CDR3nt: TGTGCCAGCAGTTTCTCGACAGGTTACAATGAGCAGTTCTTC
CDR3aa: CASSFSTGYNEQFF

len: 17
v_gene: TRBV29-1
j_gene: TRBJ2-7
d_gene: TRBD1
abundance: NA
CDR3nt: TGCAGCGTCGGCCGGGACAGGGGCTCTAAAACGGGCTACGAGCAGTACTTC
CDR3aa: CSVGRDRGSKTGYEQYF

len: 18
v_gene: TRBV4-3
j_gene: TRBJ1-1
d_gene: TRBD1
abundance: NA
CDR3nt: TGCGCCAGCAGCCAAGATCCCCGGACAGGGAAGGGGTCCACTGAAGCTTTCTTT
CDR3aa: CASSQDPRTGKGSTEAFF

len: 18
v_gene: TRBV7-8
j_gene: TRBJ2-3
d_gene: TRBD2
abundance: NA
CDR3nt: TGTGCCAGCAGCTTAGCGAAGAGCGGGAGGTGGGAGGCAGATACGCAGTATTTT
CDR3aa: CASSLAKSGRWEADTQYF